These T cell receptor beta chains were read from a single sample in a study of blood T cell repertoires in COVID-19. Profiled with immunoSEQ multiplex PCR; TCRdb holds only in-frame clones, not every one. The repertoire holds roughly 320,000 clones, with about 88% as singletons. Material for sequencing was peripheral blood. Receptor source: a man between 65 and 80 years old with acute or convalescent COVID-19. Both conserved end residues are part of each CDR3. A D gene is named only where the DNA matches it firmly. Clone size, where shown, is once, few, many, or a class for clones that have expanded.

TRBJ2-7 TRBV29-1 TRBD1 once TGCAGCGTGGCGACAGGGGACCGGTACGAGCAGTACTTC CSVATGDRYEQYF
TRBJ2-3 TRBV29-1 TRBD2 NA TGCAGCGTTGGAACTAGCGGGAGTGCAGATACGCAGTATTTT CSVGTSGSADTQYF
TRBJ2-3 TRBV5-1 NA NA TGCGCCAGCAGCCTGTCCTCTAACAGGGCCGATACGCAGTATTTT CASSLSSNRADTQYF
TRBJ2-1 TRBV5-6 NA many TGTGCCAGCAGCTTGGTCGGGTCCAATGAGCAGTTCTTC CASSLVGSNEQFF
TRBJ1-2 TRBV6-1 TRBD1 NA TGTGCCAGCAGAGAAGCCGGGACAGGGGCCTCCTATGGCTACACCTTC CASREAGTGASYGYTF
TRBJ2-7 TRBV11-2 TRBD2 NA TGTGCCAGCAGCTTAGCCGGGACTAGCGGGAGGGCGTACGAGCAGTACTTC CASSLAGTSGRAYEQYF
TRBJ1-6 TRBV2 NA NA TGTGCCAGCAGTGAGGGGAGCGTGGTATCACCCCTCCACTTT CASSEGSVVSPLHF
TRBJ1-2 TRBV7-2 NA NA TGTGCCAGCAGCCGAACAGGGTATGGCTACACCTTC CASSRTGYGYTF
TRBJ2-3 TRBV3-1/TRBV3-2 NA few TGTGCCAGCATCCCAAAACGCTCGCCAGACACAGATACGCAGTATTTT CASIPKRSPDTDTQYF
TRBJ2-3 TRBV18 NA NA TGTGCCAGCTCACCGGACAGATTACCAGATACGCAGTATTTT CASSPDRLPDTQYF
TRBJ2-1 TRBV11-2 NA NA TGTGCCAGCAGCTCCCGAGGGGTGGGGGCCACCTACAATGAGCAGTTCTTC CASSSRGVGATYNEQFF
TRBJ2-7 TRBV24-1 NA NA TGTGCCACCAGTGTCGGAGCAGGGGTTCAGTACTTC CATSVGAGVQYF
TRBJ2-7 TRBV7-2 TRBD1 NA TGTGCCAGCAGCTTATCAGGACAGGGGGCGGGCGAGCAGTACTTC CASSLSGQGAGEQYF
TRBJ2-5 TRBV5-5 NA NA TGTGCCAGCAGCTTCGGGGTACCCCCTGGGGAGACCCAGTACTTC CASSFGVPPGETQYF
TRBJ1-2 TRBV9 TRBD1 NA TGTGCCAGCAGCGTGGGACAGGGTGTCCCCTATGGCTACACCTTC CASSVGQGVPYGYTF
TRBJ1-1 TRBV5-1 TRBD1 NA TGCGCCAGCACTCGGCCCGGGACAGGGGTGACTGAAGCTTTCTTT CASTRPGTGVTEAFF
TRBJ2-7 TRBV4-3 TRBD1 once TGCGCCAGCAGCCAAGAGTTTGCGGGACAGGGCCTCTACGAGCAGTACTTC CASSQEFAGQGLYEQYF
TRBJ1-6 TRBV24-1 NA NA TGTGCCACCAGTATCGGGGGTAATTCACCCCTCCACTTT CATSIGGNSPLHF
TRBJ2-3 TRBV7-2 TRBD2 NA TGTGCCAGCAGCCCGATTTTCCCCTTTACTAGCGGGAGCACAGATACGCAGTATTTT CASSPIFPFTSGSTDTQYF
TRBJ1-2 TRBV19 NA NA TGTGCCAGTAGTATAGCCATAGGGGTTTACTATGGCTACACCTTC CASSIAIGVYYGYTF
TRBJ1-6 TRBV27 NA NA TGTGCCAGCAGTTTATTGGGCAGGGGCCATTCACCCCTCCACTTT CASSLLGRGHSPLHF
TRBJ1-4 TRBV14 NA NA TGTGCCAGCAGCCCTCACACGGGGGATGAAAAACTGTTTTTT CASSPHTGDEKLFF
TRBJ1-1 TRBV2 TRBD1 NA TGTGCCAGCCGAGCAGACCGAGGGACAGTTAACACTGAAGCTTTCTTT CASRADRGTVNTEAFF
TRBJ2-1 TRBV19 NA NA TGTGCCAGTACTGATCCGACAACGCTTGAGCAGTTCTTC CASTDPTTLEQFF
TRBJ2-7 TRBV5-1 NA NA TGCGCCAGCAGCTTCGGCAGCGCATCCTACGAGCAGTACTTC CASSFGSASYEQYF
TRBJ2-2 TRBV5-4 TRBD1 NA TGTGCCAGCAGCTTGTCCGGGACAGGGGTGGTCGGGGAGCTGTTTTTT CASSLSGTGVVGELFF
TRBJ2-2 TRBV7-3 TRBD1 NA TGTGCCAGCAGCCATACGGGGTTGGGACAGGGGTACACCGGGGAGCTGTTTTTT CASSHTGLGQGYTGELFF
TRBJ1-1 TRBV28 NA NA TGTGCCAGCAGGCAGGCCTGGGAAGCTTTCTTT CASRQAWEAFF
TRBJ1-2 TRBV4-3 TRBD1 NA TGCGCCAGCAGCCAAGATCCTAACAGGGGGAGGTATGGCTACACCTTC CASSQDPNRGRYGYTF
TRBJ1-6 TRBV6-1 NA NA TGTGCCAGCAGTGAACCCTTATCGGGTTCACCCCTCCACTTT CASSEPLSGSPLHF
TRBJ1-1 TRBV7-9 TRBD1 NA TGTGCCAGCAGCTTATTTGGTGGGACAGGTGAAGCTTTCTTT CASSLFGGTGEAFF
TRBJ2-1 TRBV25-1 NA NA TGTGCCAGCAGTGCTGGGGGCAGGTACAATGAGCAGTTCTTC CASSAGGRYNEQFF
TRBJ2-3 TRBV5-1 NA NA TGCGCCAGCAGCTTACAGGGATTGAGCACAGATACGCAGTATTTT CASSLQGLSTDTQYF
TRBJ1-6 TRBV5-4 NA NA TGTGCCAGCAGCCCCTATCTGAATTCACCCCTCCACTTT CASSPYLNSPLHF
TRBJ1-4 TRBV29-1 NA NA TGCAGCGCTATCCCAGGCTTTTCAACTAATGAAAAACTGTTTTTT CSAIPGFSTNEKLFF
TRBJ1-5 TRBV6-2/TRBV6-3 NA NA TGTGCCAGCGGCCAGGGGCTCTCTAGGGGTCAGCCCCAGCATTTT CASGQGLSRGQPQHF
TRBJ1-5 TRBV24-1 NA NA TGTGCCACCAGTGTGAGGGGCAATCAGCCCCAGCATTTT CATSVRGNQPQHF
TRBJ2-1 TRBV4-3 TRBD2 NA TGCGCCAGCAGCCAAGAATGGGCTAGCGGGGGGGCCTGGGTTACCTACAATGAGCAGTTCTTC CASSQEWASGGAWVTYNEQFF
TRBJ2-6 TRBV28 NA NA TGTGCCAGTGCGGTAGCTGGGGCCAACGTCCTGACTTTC CASAVAGANVLTF
TRBJ1-4 TRBV5-4 NA once TGTGCCAGCAGCCCCGGCGGGGGGGGGAGTGAAAAACTGTTTTTT CASSPGGGGSEKLFF
TRBJ2-7 TRBV4-2 TRBD1 few TGTGCCAGCAGCCACATGAGCCTTCCCGGGACAGGGTCCTACGAGCAGTACTTC CASSHMSLPGTGSYEQYF
TRBJ1-3 TRBV29-1 NA NA TGCAGCGCCTCAAAGCGATCCTCTGGAAACACCATATATTTT CSASKRSSGNTIYF
TRBJ1-1 TRBV7-3 TRBD1 once TGTGCCAGCAGCCCTCAGGGGGCGAAGAGGAACACTGAAGCTTTCTTT CASSPQGAKRNTEAFF
TRBJ2-5 TRBV9 NA NA TGTGCCAGCAGCGTAGACCTAGCGCTGGAGACCCAGTACTTC CASSVDLALETQYF
TRBJ1-4 TRBV5-6 NA NA TGTGCCAGCAGCCTGTACAGGATTCAGGAATTAACTAATGAAAAACTGTTTTTT CASSLYRIQELTNEKLFF
TRBJ2-1 TRBV24-1 NA NA TGTGCCACCAGTGACCTAATGCAGGGGAGTGAGCAGTTCTTC CATSDLMQGSEQFF
TRBJ1-6 TRBV2 NA NA TGTGCCAGCAGTACGGACAGCCCTAGGTCACCCCTCCACTTT CASSTDSPRSPLHF
TRBJ1-2 TRBV19 NA NA TGTGCCAGTAGTCCGGACAGACTCTATGGCTACACCTTC CASSPDRLYGYTF
TRBJ2-7 TRBV20-1 TRBD1 NA TGCAGTGCTAGTCAGGGGGTATCCTGGGAGCAGTACTTC CSASQGVSWEQYF
TRBJ1-1 TRBV7-2 TRBD1 NA TGTGCCAGCAGCTTAGCAACAGGGGGTCAAAGGGTTTTT CASSLATGGQRVF
TRBJ2-2 TRBV3-1/TRBV3-2 NA NA TGTGCCAGCAGCCCCCTTAACACGTGGGCGTACACCGGGGAGCTGTTTTTT CASSPLNTWAYTGELFF